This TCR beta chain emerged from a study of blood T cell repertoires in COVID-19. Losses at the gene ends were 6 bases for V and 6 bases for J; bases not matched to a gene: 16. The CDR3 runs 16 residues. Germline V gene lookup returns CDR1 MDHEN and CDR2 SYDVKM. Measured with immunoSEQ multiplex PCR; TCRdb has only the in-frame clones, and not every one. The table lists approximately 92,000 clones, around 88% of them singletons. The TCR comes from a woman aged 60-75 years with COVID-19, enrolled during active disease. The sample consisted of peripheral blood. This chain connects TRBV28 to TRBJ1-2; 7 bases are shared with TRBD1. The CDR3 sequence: CASRPQGRGLNDGYTF. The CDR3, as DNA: TGTGCCAGCAGACCCCAGGGTAGGGGGCTCAACGATGGCTACACCTTC.